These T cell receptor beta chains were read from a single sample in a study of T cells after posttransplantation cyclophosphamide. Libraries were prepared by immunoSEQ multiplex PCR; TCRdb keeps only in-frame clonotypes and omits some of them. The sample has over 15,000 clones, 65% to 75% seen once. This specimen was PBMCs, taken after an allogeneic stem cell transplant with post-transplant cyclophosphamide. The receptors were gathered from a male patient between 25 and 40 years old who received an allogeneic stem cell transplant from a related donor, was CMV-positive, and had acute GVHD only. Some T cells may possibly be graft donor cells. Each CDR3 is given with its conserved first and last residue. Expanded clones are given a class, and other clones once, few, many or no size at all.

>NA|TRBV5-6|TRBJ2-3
CASSRGQGADTQYF
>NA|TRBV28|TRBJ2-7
CASSPHPGGASYEQYF
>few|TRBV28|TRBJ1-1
CASLVPGQNTEAFF
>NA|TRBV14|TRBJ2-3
CASSQVIGGTDTQYF
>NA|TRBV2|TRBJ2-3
CASSLGAGTDTQYF
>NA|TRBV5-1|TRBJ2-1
CASSFSGSSYNEQFF
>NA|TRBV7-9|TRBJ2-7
CASSLGTGYEQYF
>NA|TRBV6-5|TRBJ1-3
CASSPAGRFGNTIYF
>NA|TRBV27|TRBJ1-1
CASSLSSTMNTEAFF
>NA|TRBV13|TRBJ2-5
CASSSRDSQETQYF
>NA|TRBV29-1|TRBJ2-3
CSVVWGQDTQYF
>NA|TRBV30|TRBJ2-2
CAWKRGVNTGELFF
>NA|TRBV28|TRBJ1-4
CASIGTDNEKLFF
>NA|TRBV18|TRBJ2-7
CASSADRGKHEQYF
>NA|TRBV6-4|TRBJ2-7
CASTGTGGAFKVSEQYF
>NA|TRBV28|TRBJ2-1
CASSPRTGGNEQFF
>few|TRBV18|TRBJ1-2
CASSPSDRTRGYTF
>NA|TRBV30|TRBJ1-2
CAWRLTGNHGYTF
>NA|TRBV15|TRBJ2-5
CATSRGAGGQETQYF
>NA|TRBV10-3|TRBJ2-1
CAISEPGQLNEQFF
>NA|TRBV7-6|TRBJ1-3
CASSPGQGLSGNTIYF
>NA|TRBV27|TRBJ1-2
CASSPPPLPDRAYGYTF
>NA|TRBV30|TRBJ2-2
CAWSVRGSTGELFF
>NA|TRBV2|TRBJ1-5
CASSEGAANQPQHF
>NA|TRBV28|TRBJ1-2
CASSFQGGAYGYTF
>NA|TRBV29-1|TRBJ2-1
CSVAPRLAGYNEQFF
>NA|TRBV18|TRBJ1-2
CASSHRDNYGYTF
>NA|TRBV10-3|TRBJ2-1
CAISVRDSSYNEQFF
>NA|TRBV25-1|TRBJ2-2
CASSDPRQGVSGELFF
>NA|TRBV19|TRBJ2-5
CASSTLTGGYETQYF
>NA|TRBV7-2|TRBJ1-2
CASSLVGETGFFGYGYTF
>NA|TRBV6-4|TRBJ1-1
CASRDRRGEAFF
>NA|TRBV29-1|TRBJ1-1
CSARTGVNTEAFF
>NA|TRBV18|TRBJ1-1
CASSPPGQGPLNTEAFF
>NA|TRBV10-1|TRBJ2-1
CASSEAGTSGNNEQFF
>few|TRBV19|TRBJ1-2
CASSSSDRGTAGYTF
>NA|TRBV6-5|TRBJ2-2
CASRGNGELFF
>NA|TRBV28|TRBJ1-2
CASSSDRGGYGYTF
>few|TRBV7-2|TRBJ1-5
CASSQDLGQAFSPLHF
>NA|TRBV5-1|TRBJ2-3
CASSPTGTAPDTQYF
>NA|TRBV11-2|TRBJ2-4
CASSRTSGGLQYF
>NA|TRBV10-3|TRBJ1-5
CAISESQGGQPQHF
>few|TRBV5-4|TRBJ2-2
CASSQGQGSTGELFF
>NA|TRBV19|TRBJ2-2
CASSYRVAGELFF
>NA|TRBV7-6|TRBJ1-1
CASSSTAYMNTEAFF
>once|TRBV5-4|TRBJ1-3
CASSSPGGSGNTIYF
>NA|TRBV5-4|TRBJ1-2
CASSSRASSNYGYTF
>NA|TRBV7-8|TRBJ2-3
CASTRTSGTTDTQYF
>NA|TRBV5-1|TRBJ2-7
CASSSGLSPLYYEQYF
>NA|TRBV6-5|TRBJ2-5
CASSENRETQYF
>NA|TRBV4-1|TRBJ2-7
CASSQGVRSDYEQYF
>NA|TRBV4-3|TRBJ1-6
CASSQVLYGQGQNSPLHF
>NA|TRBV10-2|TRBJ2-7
CASSTIDRGYEQYF